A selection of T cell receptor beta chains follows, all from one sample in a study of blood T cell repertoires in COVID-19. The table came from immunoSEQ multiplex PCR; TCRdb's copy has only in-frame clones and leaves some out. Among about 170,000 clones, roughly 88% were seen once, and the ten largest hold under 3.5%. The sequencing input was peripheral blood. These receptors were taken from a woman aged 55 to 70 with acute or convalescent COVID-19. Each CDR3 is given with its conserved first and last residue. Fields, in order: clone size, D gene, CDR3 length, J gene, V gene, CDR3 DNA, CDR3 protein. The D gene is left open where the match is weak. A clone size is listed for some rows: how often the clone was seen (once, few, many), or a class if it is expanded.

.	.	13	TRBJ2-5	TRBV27	TGTGCCAGCAGTTTCCTCTTCCAAGAGACCCAGTACTTC	CASSFLFQETQYF
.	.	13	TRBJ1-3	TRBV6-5	TGTGCCTGTAAGGACAACTCTGGAAACACCATATATTTT	CACKDNSGNTIYF
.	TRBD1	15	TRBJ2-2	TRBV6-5	TGTGCCAGCAGTTATCGTACAGGGGGCTTGGGGGAGCTGTTTTTT	CASSYRTGGLGELFF
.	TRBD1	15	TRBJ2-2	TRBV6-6	TGTGCCAGCAGCCTCGACAGGGGCCGCACCGGGGAGCTGTTTTTT	CASSLDRGRTGELFF
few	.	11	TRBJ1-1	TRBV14	TGTGCCAGCAGCCAGCGGGGCGAAGCTTTCTTT	CASSQRGEAFF
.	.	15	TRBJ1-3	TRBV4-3	TGCGCCAGCAGCCAATCGGACAGTCTCTGGAACACCATATATTTT	CASSQSDSLWNTIYF
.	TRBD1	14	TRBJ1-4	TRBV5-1	TGCGCCAGCAGCGGGGGGACAGAGGGTGAAAAACTGTTTTTT	CASSGGTEGEKLFF
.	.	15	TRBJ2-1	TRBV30	TGTGCCTGGAGCCACGGACAGAGCTCCTACAATGAGCAGTTCTTC	CAWSHGQSSYNEQFF
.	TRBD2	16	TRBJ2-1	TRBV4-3	TGCGCCAGCAGCCAAGACAGGCGGGGGGGGCGCAATGAGCAGTTCTTC	CASSQDRRGGRNEQFF
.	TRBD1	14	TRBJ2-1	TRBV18	TGTGCCAGCTCACCGTGGACAGGGGGGAATGAGCAGTTCTTC	CASSPWTGGNEQFF
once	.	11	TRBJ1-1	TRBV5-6	TGTGCCAGCAACCTAGACACTGAAGCTTTCTTT	CASNLDTEAFF
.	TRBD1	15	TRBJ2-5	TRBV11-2	TGTGCCAGCAGCTCCGACGGGACAGGGACGGAGACCCAGTACTTC	CASSSDGTGTETQYF
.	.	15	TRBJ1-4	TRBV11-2	TGTGCCAGCAGCTTAGAGACAGGCGCGCGTGAAAAACTGTTTTTT	CASSLETGAREKLFF
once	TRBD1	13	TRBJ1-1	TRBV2	TGTGCCAGCAGTTTGGACAGGGACGATGAAGCTTTCTTT	CASSLDRDDEAFF
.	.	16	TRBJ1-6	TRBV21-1	TGTGCCAGCACCGCGGGGGAGAGCTCCTATAATTCACCCCTCCACTTT	CASTAGESSYNSPLHF
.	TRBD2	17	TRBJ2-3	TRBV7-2	TGTGCCAGCAGCTTAGCTGGGAGCGGGGGGCCGGGGGATACGCAGTATTTT	CASSLAGSGGPGDTQYF
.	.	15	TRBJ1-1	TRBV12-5	TGTGCTAGTGCCTGGTACCAGGGGATGAACACTGAAGCTTTCTTT	CASAWYQGMNTEAFF
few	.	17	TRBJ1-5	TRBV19	TGTGCCAGTAGTATTTTTGAGCGGGGACGGGACAATCAGCCCCAGCATTTT	CASSIFERGRDNQPQHF
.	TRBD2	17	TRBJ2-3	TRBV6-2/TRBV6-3	TGTGCCAGCAGCCCACAGCGTCTAGCGGGGGTGACAGATACGCAGTATTTT	CASSPQRLAGVTDTQYF
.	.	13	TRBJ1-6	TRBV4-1	TGCGCCAGCAGCTCAGCAGACAGGAACCGCCCCCACTTT	CASSSADRNRPHF
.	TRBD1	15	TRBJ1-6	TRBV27	TGTGCCAGCAGTACCTACGGGACAGGGAATACACCCCTCCACTTT	CASSTYGTGNTPLHF
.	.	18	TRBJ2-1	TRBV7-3	TGTGCCAGCAGCCCACGGGGTGGGCAGCTTAGCTCCTACAATGAGCAGTTCTTC	CASSPRGGQLSSYNEQFF
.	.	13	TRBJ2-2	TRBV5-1	TGCGCCAGCAGCTTGTTCGGAGACGGGGAGCTGTTTTTT	CASSLFGDGELFF
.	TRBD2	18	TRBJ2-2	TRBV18	TGTGCCAGCTCACCACGGCGGGGGGCCTCAGCAAACACCGGGGAGCTGTTTTTT	CASSPRRGASANTGELFF
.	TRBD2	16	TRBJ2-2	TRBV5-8	TGTGCCAGCAGCTTGCGACTAGCCAGGAACACCGGGGAGCTGTTTTTT	CASSLRLARNTGELFF
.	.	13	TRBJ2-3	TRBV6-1	TGTGCCAGCAGTGACACCCCCGGTCTCCATCAGTATTTT	CASSDTPGLHQYF
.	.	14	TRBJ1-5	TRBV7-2	TGTGCCAGCAGCAGGGGCTCTGTCAATCAGCCCCAGCATTTT	CASSRGSVNQPQHF
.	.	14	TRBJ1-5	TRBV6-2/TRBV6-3	TGTGCCAGCAGTTACTCCGGCGGGGAGCAGCCCCAGCATTTT	CASSYSGGEQPQHF
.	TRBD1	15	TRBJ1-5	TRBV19	TGTGCCAGTAGTAGGACAGGGAGTAGCAATCAGCCCCAGCATTTT	CASSRTGSSNQPQHF
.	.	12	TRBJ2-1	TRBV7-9	TGTGCCAGCAGCTTTTCACAGGGCGAGCAGTTCTTC	CASSFSQGEQFF
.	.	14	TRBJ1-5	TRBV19	TGTGCCAGTAGTATATCAGGTAGCAATCAGCCCCAGCATTTT	CASSISGSNQPQHF
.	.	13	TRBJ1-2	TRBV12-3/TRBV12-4	TGTGCCAGCAGTTTGCGAGTGAACTATGGCTACACCTTC	CASSLRVNYGYTF
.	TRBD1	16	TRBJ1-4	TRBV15	TGTGCCACCAGTACTTTTATAGGGACAGTTAGAGAAAAACTGTTTTTT	CATSTFIGTVREKLFF
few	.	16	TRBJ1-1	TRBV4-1	TGCGCCAGCAGCCAACATCCTTCGGGGGGGGTCCCTGAAGCTTTCTTT	CASSQHPSGGVPEAFF
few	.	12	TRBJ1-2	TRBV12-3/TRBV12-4	TGTGCCAGCAGTCCCCGTGACTATGGCTACACCTTC	CASSPRDYGYTF
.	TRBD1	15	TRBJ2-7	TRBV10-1	TGCGCCAGCAGTCCGAGACAGGGCGGCTCCTACGAGCAGTACTTC	CASSPRQGGSYEQYF
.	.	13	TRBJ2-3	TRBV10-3	TGTGCCATTGGTTTAGCGGGCACAGATACGCAGTATTTT	CAIGLAGTDTQYF
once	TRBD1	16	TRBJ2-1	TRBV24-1	TGTGCCACCAGTGGGACGGGGACAGGCTCCTACAATGAGCAGTTCTTC	CATSGTGTGSYNEQFF
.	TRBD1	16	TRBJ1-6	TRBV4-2	TGTGCCAGCAGCCCCTCCCCGACAGGGTGGGATTCACCCCTCCACTTT	CASSPSPTGWDSPLHF
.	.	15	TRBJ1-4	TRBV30	TGTGCCTGGAGTGCCCGGGGGGGGGCGCCCGAAAAACTGTTTTTT	CAWSARGGAPEKLFF
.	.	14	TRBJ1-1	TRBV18	TGTGCCAGCTCACAGAAGGGACAGAACACTGAAGCTTTCTTT	CASSQKGQNTEAFF
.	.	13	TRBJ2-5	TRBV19	TGTGCCAGTAGTGGATCAGGGAAAGAGACCCAGTACTTC	CASSGSGKETQYF
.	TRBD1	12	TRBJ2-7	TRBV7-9	TGTGCCAGCAGCTTAGTAGGACAGGGGCAGTACTTC	CASSLVGQGQYF
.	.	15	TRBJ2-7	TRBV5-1	TGCGCCAGCAGTCGACAGGCCGCCGGATCATACGAGCAGTACTTC	CASSRQAAGSYEQYF
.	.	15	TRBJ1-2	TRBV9	TGTGCCAGCAGCGTAGTTTCCTCGGCTAACTATGGCTACACCTTC	CASSVVSSANYGYTF
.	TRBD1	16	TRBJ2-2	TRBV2	TGTGCCAGCAGTGAAGATTACAGGGGGTACACCGGGGAGCTGTTTTTT	CASSEDYRGYTGELFF
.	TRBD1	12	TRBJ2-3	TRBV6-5	TGTGCCAGCAGGGACAGGGGAACGTCACAGTATTTT	CASRDRGTSQYF
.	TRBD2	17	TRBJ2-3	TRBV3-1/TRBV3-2	TGTGCCAGCAGCCAAGACGGTCGAGAGCGGGGAGTAGATACGCAGTATTTT	CASSQDGRERGVDTQYF